This is a list of T cell receptor beta chains from one sample in a study of OX40 agonist ivuxolimab in advanced cancers. The protocol was immunoSEQ multiplex PCR, while the TCRdb copy is restricted to in-frame clones and leaves out a portion. Of some 80,000 clones in the sample, 87% were seen once. The sequences come from CD4+ or CD8+ T cells sorted from blood, collected in a trial of the OX40 agonist ivuxolimab. Source of these receptors: an adult with an advanced solid tumor such as melanoma, head and neck, liver or kidney cancer. Both conserved end residues are part of each CDR3. A D gene is named only where the DNA matches it firmly. Clone size, where shown, is once, few, many, or a class for clones that have expanded.

>TRBV6-1|few|-|TRBJ1-5|15
TGTGCCAGTCGCCGCAATACAGGGCTTGGTCAGCCCCAGCATTTT
CASRRNTGLGQPQHF
>TRBV7-2|once|TRBD2|TRBJ2-7|16
TGTGCCAGCAGCCCACGCGCGGGGGGGCTCTCGTACGAGCAGTACTTC
CASSPRAGGLSYEQYF
>TRBV27|-|TRBD1|TRBJ2-7|16
TGTGCCAGCAGTTCATGGACAGGGACGTCCCGGAACGAGCAGTACTTC
CASSSWTGTSRNEQYF
>TRBV7-3|-|-|TRBJ2-2|15
TGTGCCAGCAGCTTAATGGCCGCGGGAACCGGGGAGCTGTTTTTT
CASSLMAAGTGELFF
>TRBV4-2|-|TRBD2|TRBJ2-5|15
TGTGCCAGCAGCCTAGCGGGAGGGCCGTTAGAGACCCAGTACTTC
CASSLAGGPLETQYF
>TRBV6-5|-|-|TRBJ1-2|13
TGTGCCAGCAGTTACATGACCGGCTATGGCTACACCTTC
CASSYMTGYGYTF
>TRBV29-1|-|-|TRBJ1-4|13
TGCAGCGTAGGGGCGGGGGAGAGTGAAAAACTGTTTTTT
CSVGAGESEKLFF
>TRBV29-1|-|-|TRBJ1-1|12
TGCAGCGTGGACAGTGCGAACACTGAAGCTTTCTTT
CSVDSANTEAFF
>TRBV27|-|-|TRBJ1-1|14
TGTGCCAGCAGTTTTAGAGGGGCAAACACTGAAGCTTTCTTT
CASSFRGANTEAFF
>TRBV2|-|-|TRBJ1-1|16
TGTGCCAGCAGTAAGGAAGGGGGGACCCTGAACACTGAAGCTTTCTTT
CASSKEGGTLNTEAFF
>TRBV5-1|-|-|TRBJ1-2|14
TGCGCCAGCAGCCCAGGTTGGGACAACTATGGCTACACCTTC
CASSPGWDNYGYTF
>TRBV5-4|-|-|TRBJ2-2|17
TGTGCCAGCAGCTCGGGGAGCAACAGGGTTTTGACCGGGGAGCTGTTTTTT
CASSSGSNRVLTGELFF
>TRBV7-2|-|-|TRBJ1-2|16
TGTGCCAGCAGCCCCGGAGGTGGCGACGATTTCAGTGGCTACACCTTC
CASSPGGGDDFSGYTF
>TRBV7-2|-|-|TRBJ1-2|12
TGTGCCAGCAGCCCAGGGGCATATGGCTACACCTTC
CASSPGAYGYTF
>TRBV7-2|-|-|TRBJ2-1|17
TGTGCCAGCAGCTTAGCGGGGGGCAACTCGCCCTACAATGAGCAGTTCTTC
CASSLAGGNSPYNEQFF
>TRBV6-5|-|-|TRBJ2-4|13
TGTGCCAGCAGAGAATACAGCAAAAACATTCAGTACTTC
CASREYSKNIQYF
>TRBV11-2|-|-|TRBJ1-2|14
TGTGCCAGCAGCCCGACCGGGCAGCACTATGGCTACACCTTC
CASSPTGQHYGYTF
>TRBV19|-|-|TRBJ1-5|15
TGTGCCAGTAGTATTATAAGGGGGAGCAATCAGCCCCAGCATTTT
CASSIIRGSNQPQHF
>TRBV6-6|-|-|TRBJ1-2|15
TGTGCCAGCAGTTACTCGTTAGGGACTTCCTATGGCTACACCTTC
CASSYSLGTSYGYTF
>TRBV19|-|-|TRBJ2-3|11
TGTGCCAGTAGTATAGCAGATACGCAGTATTTT
CASSIADTQYF
>TRBV2|-|-|TRBJ2-3|15
TGTGCCAGCATGGGCCCCGGGCTAGCCCGAGATACGCAGTATTTT
CASMGPGLARDTQYF
>TRBV12-5|once|TRBD1|TRBJ2-5|15
TGTGCTAGTGGCTTAAGGACAGGGGCGGCAGAGACCCAGTACTTC
CASGLRTGAAETQYF
>TRBV5-4|-|-|TRBJ1-4|13
TGTGCCAGCAGCTTGTACGGTAATGAAAAACTGTTTTTT
CASSLYGNEKLFF
>TRBV7-2|-|-|TRBJ2-4|16
TGTGCCAGCAGCGCTACAGGGACCTTAGCCAAAAACATTCAGTACTTC
CASSATGTLAKNIQYF
>TRBV6-5|-|TRBD1|TRBJ1-2|13
TGTGCCGTTCGACAGGGGTCTAACTATGGCTACACCTTC
CAVRQGSNYGYTF
>TRBV9|-|-|TRBJ2-1|13
TGTGCCAGCAGCGTAGATCCTAGTCATGAGCAGTTCTTC
CASSVDPSHEQFF
>TRBV6-6|-|-|TRBJ2-1|15
TGTGCCAGCAGAGAGGGGCTATCAAGATACAATGAGCAGTTCTTC
CASREGLSRYNEQFF
>TRBV5-8|-|TRBD2|TRBJ2-2|17
TGTGCCAGCAGCTTGGGCCTGCTAGCGGGGGTACCCGGGGAGCTGTTTTTT
CASSLGLLAGVPGELFF
>TRBV28|-|TRBD1|TRBJ2-3|18
TGTGCCAGCAGTTCCCAGATTCCGGGACAGGGGAGCACAGATACGCAGTATTTT
CASSSQIPGQGSTDTQYF
>TRBV7-4|-|-|TRBJ2-1|17
TGTGCCAGCAGCTTAACCCGATACCGAATAGCTCCCAATGAGCAGTTCTTC
CASSLTRYRIAPNEQFF
>TRBV7-8|-|-|TRBJ1-4|16
TGTGCCAGCAGCTTAGCGGTTGGGGGACGCAATGAAAAACTGTTTTTT
CASSLAVGGRNEKLFF
>TRBV30|-|-|TRBJ2-5|14
TGTGCCTGGAGTGTAGGAAGGTCACAAGAGACCCAGTACTTC
CAWSVGRSQETQYF
>TRBV10-2|-|TRBD2|TRBJ2-5|15
TGCGCCAGCAGTGATCCGGGGGGGGTAAAAGAGACCCAGTACTTC
CASSDPGGVKETQYF
>TRBV7-6|-|TRBD1|TRBJ2-7|14
TGTGCCAGCAGCTTATACAGGGGGCAGTACGAGCAGTACTTC
CASSLYRGQYEQYF
>TRBV7-9|once|-|TRBJ1-6|12
TGTGCCAGCAGCAACCACAATTCACCCCTCCACTTT
CASSNHNSPLHF
>TRBV29-1|-|TRBD1|TRBJ1-2|13
TGCAGCGCCCGGGACAGGGGGGACTATGGCTACACCTTC
CSARDRGDYGYTF
>TRBV2|few|-|TRBJ2-1|13
TGTGCCAGCACATCCGGAGGGGTCAATGAGCAGTTCTTC
CASTSGGVNEQFF
>TRBV29-1|-|-|TRBJ2-3|13
TGCAGCACGTCTAAAGGCTCCACAGATACGCAGTATTTT
CSTSKGSTDTQYF
>TRBV30|-|-|TRBJ1-2|11
TGTGCCTGGAGCCACTTGGGAGGCTACACCTTC
CAWSHLGGYTF
>TRBV6-1|-|TRBD2|TRBJ2-7|14
TGTGCCAGCAGTCAACTAGCGGGAGTGCGTGAGCAGTACTTC
CASSQLAGVREQYF
>TRBV2|-|-|TRBJ2-3|12
TGTGCCAGCAGGGACTACACAGATACGCAGTATTTT
CASRDYTDTQYF
>TRBV11-2|-|-|TRBJ1-1|14
TGTGCCAGCAGCCTCCAAGGAAGAAACACTGAAGCTTTCTTT
CASSLQGRNTEAFF
>TRBV28|-|-|TRBJ2-4|18
TGTGCCAGCAGTTTATCCCCCAAACAGGGATACTCCCGGGACATTCAGTACTTC
CASSLSPKQGYSRDIQYF